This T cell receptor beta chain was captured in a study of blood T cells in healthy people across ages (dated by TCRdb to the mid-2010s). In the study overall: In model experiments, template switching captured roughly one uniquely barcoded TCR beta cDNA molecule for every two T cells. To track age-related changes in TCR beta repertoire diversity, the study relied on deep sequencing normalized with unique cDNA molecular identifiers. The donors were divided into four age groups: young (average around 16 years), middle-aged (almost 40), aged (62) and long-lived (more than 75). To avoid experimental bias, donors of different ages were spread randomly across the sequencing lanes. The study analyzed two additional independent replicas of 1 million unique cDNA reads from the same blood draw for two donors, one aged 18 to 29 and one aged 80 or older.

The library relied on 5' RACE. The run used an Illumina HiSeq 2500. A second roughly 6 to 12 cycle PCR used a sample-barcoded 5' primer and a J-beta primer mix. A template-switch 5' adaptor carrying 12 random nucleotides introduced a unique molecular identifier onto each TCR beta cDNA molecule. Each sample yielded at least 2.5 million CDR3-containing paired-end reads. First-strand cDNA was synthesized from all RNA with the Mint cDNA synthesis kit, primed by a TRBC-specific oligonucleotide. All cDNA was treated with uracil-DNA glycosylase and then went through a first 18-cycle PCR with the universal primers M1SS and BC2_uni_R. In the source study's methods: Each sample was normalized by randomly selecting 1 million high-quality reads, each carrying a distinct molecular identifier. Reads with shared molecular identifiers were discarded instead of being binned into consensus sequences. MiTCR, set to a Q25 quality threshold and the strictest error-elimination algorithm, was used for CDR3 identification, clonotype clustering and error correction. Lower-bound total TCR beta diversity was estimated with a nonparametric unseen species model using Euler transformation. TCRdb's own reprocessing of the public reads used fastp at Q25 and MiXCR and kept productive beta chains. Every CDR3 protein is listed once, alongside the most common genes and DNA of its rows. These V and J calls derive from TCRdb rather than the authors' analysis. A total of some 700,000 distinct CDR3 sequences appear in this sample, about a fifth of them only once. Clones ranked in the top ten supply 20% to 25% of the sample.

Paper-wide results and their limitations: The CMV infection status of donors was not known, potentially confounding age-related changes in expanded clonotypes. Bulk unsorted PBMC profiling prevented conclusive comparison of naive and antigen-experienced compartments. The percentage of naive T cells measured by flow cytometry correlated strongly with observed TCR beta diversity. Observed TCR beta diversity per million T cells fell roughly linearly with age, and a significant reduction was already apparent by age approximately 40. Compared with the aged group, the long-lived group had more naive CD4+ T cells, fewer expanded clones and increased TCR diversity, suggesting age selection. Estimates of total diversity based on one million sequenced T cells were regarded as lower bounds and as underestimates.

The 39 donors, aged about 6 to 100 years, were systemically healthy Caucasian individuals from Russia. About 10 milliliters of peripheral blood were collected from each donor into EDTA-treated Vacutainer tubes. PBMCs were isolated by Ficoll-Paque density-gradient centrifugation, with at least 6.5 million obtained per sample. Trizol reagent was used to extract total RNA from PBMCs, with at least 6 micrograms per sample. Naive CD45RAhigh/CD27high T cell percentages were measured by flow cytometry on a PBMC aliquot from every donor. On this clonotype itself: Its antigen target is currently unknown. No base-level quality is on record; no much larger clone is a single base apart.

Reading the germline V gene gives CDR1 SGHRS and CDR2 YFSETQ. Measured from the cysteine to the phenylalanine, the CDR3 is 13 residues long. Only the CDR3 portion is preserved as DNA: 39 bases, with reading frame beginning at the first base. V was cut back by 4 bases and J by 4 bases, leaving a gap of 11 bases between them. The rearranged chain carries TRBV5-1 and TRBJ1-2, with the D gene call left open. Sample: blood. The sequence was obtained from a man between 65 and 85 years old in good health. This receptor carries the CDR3 CASSPTDRYGYTF. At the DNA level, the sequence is TGCGCCAGCAGCCCGACGGACCGCTATGGCTACACCTTC.